This T cell receptor (beta chain) is drawn from a study of post-analysis software for immune sequencing data. Findings of the study overall: In patients, TRBV5-6, TRBV5-1 and TRBV20-1 belonged to roughly five TRBV segments found more frequently than in controls. Diversity measured as normalized Chao1 was significantly lower in multiple sclerosis patients than in controls.

The TCR beta cDNA libraries carried unique molecular identifiers. Input amounts of 1 to 10 million T cells were used. These gave around 500,000 cDNA molecules, so each molecule approximated one T cell. TCRdb reanalysed the PCR reads using MiXCR and keeps one entry per CDR3 protein. The sample includes hundreds of thousands of distinct CDR3 sequences, roughly two fifths of them seen just once. This clonotype has only a few counts. The antigen remains unidentified. V was pared by 5 bases and J by 0 bases, with 6 bases of the junction left unmatched. CDR3 length equals 18 residues. This sequence was found in a girl aged 5-17 years with multiple sclerosis. The sample was blood. The V and J genes are TRBV12-3 or TRBV12-4 and TRBJ2-1; 14 bases align to TRBD2. The CDR3 loop is CASSPGLAGGSSYNEQFF. The CDR3 coding sequence is TGTGCCAGCAGTCCCGGACTAGCGGGGGGATCCTCCTACAATGAGCAGTTCTTC.